The 18 T cell receptor beta chains in this list originate from one sample, sequenced in a study of response to subunit inactivated influenza vaccine. TCRdb reprocessed the RT-PCR reads with MiXCR, giving one entry per CDR3 protein. The sample records more than 450,000 distinct CDR3 sequences, about 8% being singletons. The starting material was PBMCs from blood, obtained roughly 24 months after vaccination. All receptors derive from a man in his fifties or sixties who received an inactivated influenza vaccine.

CDR3 bases: TGTGCCAGCAGGGACAGGTTCTATACCGTCTATGGCTACACCTTC. This codes for CASRDRFYTVYGYTF. The V and J genes are TRBV2 and TRBJ1-2; 7 bases align to TRBD1. Trimming removed 6 bases from V and 4 bases from J; junction bases left unmatched: 11. The CDR3 loop spans 15 amino acids. The germline gives CDR1 SNHLY, CDR2 FYNNEI.

This chain connects TRBV28 to TRBJ2-5; the D is unclear. The CDR3 has 14 amino acids. V was cut by 6 bases and J by 1 base, with 12 bases left in between. CDR1 MDHEN and CDR2 SYDVKM come from the germline V gene. The CDR3 sequence: CASSSLGSQETQYF. The CDR3 coding sequence is TGTGCCAGCAGCTCTCTGGGTAGCCAAGAGACCCAGTACTTC.

This clonotype was observed at least ten times. The chain joins TRBV11-2 to TRBJ1-1, with 8 bases that match TRBD1. The ends lost 1 base at V and 1 base at J; junction bases unmatched: 11. The CDR3 length is 18 residues. Germline V gives CDR1 SGHAT, CDR2 FQNNGV. CDR3 bases: TGTGCCAGCAGCTTAGGAAGAGGCTGGGACAGGCAGAACACTGAAGCTTTCTTT. Its translation: CASSLGRGWDRQNTEAFF.

This clonotype was counted many times. The chain is built from TRBV29-1 and TRBJ2-7; 10 bases align to TRBD2. In germline, CDR1 is SQVTM, CDR2 ANQGSEA. CDR3 size: 14 residues. Trimming at V came to 4 bases and at J to 5 bases, leaving 8 bases not matched to a gene. CDR3 bases: TGCAGCGTTGGCTCGAGCGGGAGGGCCAACGAGCAGTACTTC. Translating gives CSVGSSGRANEQYF.

The sample holds a few counts of this clonotype. This rearrangement joins TRBV19 to TRBJ2-7; 8 positions agree with TRBD1. V dropped 5 bases and J dropped 2; count of bases not matched to a gene: 5. This CDR3 spans 14 amino acids. The germline V gene encodes CDR1 LNHDA and CDR2 SQIVND (reference sequence). Here the CDR3 DNA reads TGTGCCAGTAGTTGGACAGGGTTAACCTACGAGCAGTACTTC. This codes for CASSWTGLTYEQYF.

This clonotype was counted only a few times. The chain joins TRBV28 to TRBJ2-5; D is perhaps TRBD1 (5 bases). The CDR3 is 15 residues long. Germline lookup yields CDR1 MDHEN and CDR2 SYDVKM. Trimming removed 3 bases from V and 4 bases from J, with 15 bases in between. The DNA for the CDR3 is TGTGCCAGCAGTTTCCTTTCAGGGTCCCGAGAGACCCAGTACTTC. The encoded protein is CASSFLSGSRETQYF.

This sequence joins TRBV5-1 and TRBJ1-2, with D maybe TRBD1 (6 bases). The CDR3 runs to 15 residues. The germline CDR1 and CDR2 sequences are SGHRS and YFSETQ. The ends were cut back, 4 bases at V and 3 bases at J, with 16 bases in the middle. The chain's CDR3 is CASSPGAWGDYGYTF. CDR3 sequence (DNA): TGCGCCAGCAGCCCGGGGGCCTGGGGCGACTATGGCTACACCTTC.

The rearrangement links TRBV10-3 to TRBJ2-3; D unresolved. The CDR3 contains 13 residues. The V end was cut by 7 bases, the J end by 2 bases, with 10 bases between. Germline V gene data show CDR1 as ENHRY and CDR2 as SYGVKD. CDR3 DNA: TGTGCCATCAAAGGACCGGACACAGATACGCAGTATTTT. This encodes CAIKGPDTDTQYF.

This clonotype was seen many times. This chain connects TRBV27 to TRBJ2-3; TRBD1 or TRBD2 may be the D gene (6 bases each). There are 17 residues in the CDR3. V was pared by 0 bases and J by 5 bases, with 18 bases between. CDR1 and CDR2 from the germline V gene are MNHEY and SMNVEV (reference sequence). The CDR3 DNA is TGTGCCAGCAGTTTATCACCTCGTTTGGGGGGCCAAGATACGCAGTATTTT. It codes for CASSLSPRLGGQDTQYF.

In its sample, this clonotype was seen many times. CDR3 sequence reads: CASSLGLYTPLHF. CDR3 bases: TGTGCCAGCAGTTTAGGGTTGTATACACCCCTCCACTTT. V and J are TRBV12-3 or TRBV12-4 and TRBJ1-6; D call uncertain. V gave up 1 base and J gave up 11 bases, with 9 bases separating them. CDR3 size: 13 residues.

The rearrangement links TRBV6-2 or TRBV6-3 to TRBJ2-3; 8 positions agree with TRBD1. Per the germline V gene, CDR1 is MNHEY and CDR2 is SVGEGT. After removal of 2 bases from V and 0 bases from J, the junction contained 13 bases not matched to a gene. CDR3 size: 19 residues. The CDR3: CASSYDPWTGLSSTDTQYF. In DNA form, the CDR3 reads TGTGCCAGCAGTTACGACCCCTGGACAGGGCTATCTAGCACAGATACGCAGTATTTT.

This clonotype was detected a few times. The chain couples TRBV10-3 to TRBJ1-2; 8 positions agree with TRBD1. Germline-derived CDR1 and CDR2 are ENHRY and SYGVKD. With V trimmed by 10 bases and J by 8 bases, 12 bases remained unmatched. The CDR3 has 13 amino acids. The CDR3 region has the DNA TGTGCCACAAAGGGTCTGTCAGGGGGCGGCTACACCTTC. Amino acids: CATKGLSGGGYTF.

This clonotype was detected only a few times. The chain has TRBV24-1 and TRBJ1-6; D gene unclear. V lost 4 bases and J 9 bases, leaving 9 bases between the germline ends. The CDR3 is made up of 13 amino acids. CDR1 is KGHDR and CDR2 is SFDVKD in the germline V gene. The CDR3 DNA follows: TGTGCCACCAGTGAAGGGTATGGTTCACCCCTCCACTTT. This translates into CATSEGYGSPLHF.

Many counts were recorded for this clonotype. The J gene is TRBJ2-2, the V gene TRBV10-3; TRBD1 matches 7 bases. V was clipped by 5 bases and J by 1 base; unmatched bases: 7. CDR3 length: 16 amino acids. Per germline, CDR1 ENHRY and CDR2 SYGVKD. The CDR3 sequence: CAISIQGRMNTGELFF. The CDR3, as DNA: TGTGCCATCAGTATACAGGGGCGAATGAACACCGGGGAGCTGTTTTTT.

The table lists this clonotype with many counts. The V and J genes are TRBV6-2 or TRBV6-3 and TRBJ2-5; D gene unclear. CDR3 size: 13 residues. Trimming took 7 bases from V and 5 from J, leaving 14 bases between them. The germline gives CDR1 MNHEY, CDR2 SVGEGT. CDR3 nucleotide sequence: TGTGCCAGCACCCTTGGTTCCGGGGAGACCCAGTACTTC. Its protein product is CASTLGSGETQYF.

In its sample, this clonotype was seen many times. The V and J genes are TRBV5-1 and TRBJ1-1; D not certain. The CDR3 totals 13 residues. V lost 1 base and J lost 1, with 5 bases in between. Germline V CDR1 and CDR2: SGHRS, YFSETQ. CDR3: CASSLIENTEAFF. DNA for the CDR3: TGCGCCAGCAGCTTGATTGAGAACACTGAAGCTTTCTTT.

A few counts support this clonotype. The chain is built from TRBV28 and TRBJ2-7; 8 bases agree with TRBD2. The V and J ends lost 3 bases and 5 bases, in that order; junction bases with no gene match: 12. Germline V gene data show CDR1 as MDHEN and CDR2 as SYDVKM. The CDR3 length is 16 residues. The CDR3 region has the DNA TGTGCCAGCAGTTTTTATGAACTTGCGGGAGGCAACGAGCAGTACTTC. Amino acid sequence: CASSFYELAGGNEQYF. The full variable domain, completed using reference TRBV28 and TRBJ2-7, is DVKVTQSSRYLVKRTGEKVFLECVQDMDHENMFWYRQDPGLGLRLIYFSYDVKMKEKGDIPEGYSVSREKKERFSLILESASTNQTSMYLCASSFYELAGGNEQYFGPGTRLTVT.

This rearrangement joins TRBV6-1 to TRBJ2-4; D may be TRBD2 (5 bases). Trimming removed 6 bases at V and 7 bases at J, with 19 bases between. Germline CDR1 is MNHNS and CDR2 is SASEGT. The CDR3 covers 15 residues. CDR3 protein: CASRPGLSYRNIQYF. CDR3 in DNA: TGTGCCAGCAGGCCCGGACTTTCCTATCGGAACATTCAGTACTTC.